Following are 32 T cell receptor beta chains from one sample sequenced in a study of human T cells and chemical hapten exposure. TCRdb re-called the RACE reads with MiXCR, one entry per CDR3 protein. The sample has about 51,000 distinct CDR3 sequences; 9.4% are singletons. Time point meaning: pre-sensitization, week 0. Treatment meaning: therapeutic diphenylcyclopropenone sensitization with weekly scalp DPC. Material: whole blood, obtained in connection with sensitization to the hapten diphenylcyclopropenone (DPC). The receptor source for this set is a woman in her 40s with alopecia areata. Some clones in this sample may be carry-over from other donors' samples.

This clonotype occurred a few times. The chain is built from TRBV4-2 and TRBJ2-7, with 11 nucleotides matching TRBD1. Germline V gives CDR1 LGHNA, CDR2 YNFKEQ. The CDR3 totals 15 residues. V lost 3 bases and J lost 2; bases outside the gene matches: 3. The CDR3 DNA is TGTGCCAGCAGCCACGGGACAGGGGGGCCCTACGAGCAGTACTTC. Translated, it gives CASSHGTGGPYEQYF.

This clonotype was observed at least ten times. The chain recombines TRBV14 with TRBJ2-7; D may match TRBD1 or TRBD2 (6 bases each). The CDR3 consists of 13 residues. V lost 4 bases, J lost 5 bases, and 12 bases lay in between. The germline gives CDR1 SGHDN, CDR2 FVKESK. CDR3 loop: CASSPFGGHEQYF. CDR3 sequence (DNA): TGTGCCAGCAGCCCATTCGGGGGCCACGAGCAGTACTTC.

In DNA, the CDR3 is TGTGCCAGCAGCCGCCATCATCCCGGGACTAGCGGTGTGTCCCTCCAAGAGACCCAGTACTTC. Translating it yields CASSRHHPGTSGVSLQETQYF. V usage is TRBV3-1 and J usage is TRBJ2-5, with 11 positions matching TRBD2. The CDR3 has 21 residues. V dropped 4 bases and J dropped 1; count of bases not matched to a gene: 20. Germline V gene lookup returns CDR1 LGHDT and CDR2 YNNKEL (reference sequence).

This clonotype has just a few counts. The genes are TRBV25-1 and TRBJ1-1; a possible D gene is TRBD1 (5 bases). The CDR3 spans 15 residues. Trimming removed 1 base from V and 0 bases from J, with 9 bases in between. Germline V gives CDR1 MGHDK, CDR2 SYGVNS. CDR3 DNA: TGTGCCAGCAGTGAATCTGGGGGAGTGAACACTGAAGCTTTCTTT. It specifies CASSESGGVNTEAFF. The complete variable domain, with remaining parts taken from reference TRBV25-1 and TRBJ1-1, reads EADIYQTPRYLVIGTGKKITLECSQTMGHDKMYWYQQDPGMELHLIHYSYGVNSTEKGDLSSESTVSRIRTEHFPLTLESARPSHTSQYLCASSESGGVNTEAFFGQGTRLTVV.

This clonotype showed up many times. The chain links TRBV20-1 to TRBJ1-5, with TRBD1 identical over 7 bases. The V gene's germline CDR1 is DFQATT and CDR2 SNEGSKA (reference sequence). J gave up 3 bases and V 8 bases, and 13 bases lay outside the gene matches. CDR3 length: 15 residues. The CDR3: CSSIAGTDPNQPQHF. In nucleotides, the CDR3 is TGCAGTTCTATCGCCGGGACAGATCCCAATCAGCCCCAGCATTTT.

There are many counts of this clonotype. This chain uses TRBV28 with TRBJ1-2; TRBD1 might be the D (6 bases). The germline V gene encodes CDR1 MDHEN and CDR2 SYDVKM. The germline V and J ends were trimmed by 4 bases and 1 base, with 13 bases remaining between them. This CDR3 region has 15 residues. The CDR3: CASSSGGQINYGYTF. CDR3 DNA sequence: TGTGCCAGCAGTTCCGGAGGACAGATTAACTATGGCTACACCTTC.

This clonotype was observed once. The gene calls are TRBV20-1 and TRBJ2-1; TRBD2 matches 9 bases. V shed 0 bases and J 5 bases; nucleotides not matched to a gene: 8. CDR1 and CDR2 (germline): DFQATT, SNEGSKA (reference sequence). The CDR3 covers 16 residues. For the CDR3, the DNA is TGCAGTGCTAGAGATCTTGCGGGGGGGCCACACAATGAGCAGTTCTTC. Protein product: CSARDLAGGPHNEQFF.

Many counts were recorded for this clonotype. The gene calls are TRBV7-3 and TRBJ2-3; the match to TRBD2 covers 7 bases. Germline CDR1 reads SGHTA; CDR2 reads FQGTGA. V was clipped by 5 bases and J by 5 bases; unmatched bases: 7. The CDR3 covers 14 residues. Here the CDR3 DNA reads TGTGCCAGCAGCCTCACTAGCGCTGGAGATACGCAGTATTTT. Its protein product is CASSLTSAGDTQYF.

At least ten counts were recorded for this clonotype. This chain links TRBV4-1 with TRBJ1-5; D call uncertain. Trimming shortened V by 4 bases and J by 5 bases, and 15 bases separated the two germline ends. CDR1 MGHRA and CDR2 YSYEKL come from the germline V gene. The CDR3 has 15 amino acids. CDR3 nucleotide sequence: TGCGCCAGCAGCCCACTAAACGCTTTCGATCAGCCCCAGCATTTT. It yields the protein CASSPLNAFDQPQHF.

A word on this clonotype: A read error may produce the germline difference seen at one junction end. V gene TRBV5-1 combines with J gene TRBJ2-7, with a weak D call TRBD1 (6 bases). This CDR3 region has 12 residues. Germline V gene data show CDR1 as SGHRS and CDR2 as YFSETQ. The CDR3: CAGSSDSYEQYF. The CDR3 coding sequence is TGCGCCGGCAGCTCGGACAGCTACGAGCAGTACTTC. The variable domain in full, with the rest retrieved from reference TRBV5-1 and TRBJ2-7, is KAGVTQTPRYLIKTRGQQVTLSCSPISGHRSVSWYQQTPGQGLQFLFEYFSETQRNKGNFPGRFSGRQFSNSRSEMNVSTLELGDSALYLCAGSSDSYEQYFGPGTRLTVT.

A note on this clonotype: Here the CDR3 omits its conserved ending phenylalanine or tryptophan, so a read error is the likely source. The rearrangement links TRBV5-5 to TRBJ2-2; D gene ambiguous. V was trimmed by 1 base and J by 0 bases, leaving 10 bases between them. The germline V gene encodes CDR1 SGHKS and CDR2 YYEKEE (reference sequence). CDR3 length: 16 amino acids. CDR3 sequence reads: CASSLRLPSNTGELFL. DNA for the CDR3: TGTGCCAGCAGCTTGCGCCTACCCTCGAACACCGGGGAGCTGTTTTTA.

The rearrangement joins TRBV18 to TRBJ1-2; TRBD1 matches at 7 bases. CDR1 is KGHSH, CDR2 LQKENI, per germline. The CDR3 spans 12 residues. V shed 2 bases, J shed 10 bases, and the junction held 4 bases outside the gene matches. The CDR3 sequence: CASSPNRGTYTF. CDR3 bases: TGTGCCAGCTCACCAAACAGGGGTACCTACACCTTC.

This clonotype has at least ten counts. J is TRBJ2-1 and V is TRBV29-1, with D possibly matching TRBD2 (6 bases). The CDR3 contains 11 residues. Per germline, CDR1 SQVTM and CDR2 ANQGSEA. Trimming removed 8 bases at V and 6 bases at J, with 11 bases between. The CDR3 loop reads CSRGFGNEQFF. The CDR3 DNA reads as TGCAGCCGGGGGTTTGGCAATGAGCAGTTCTTC.

This clonotype showed up many times. This chain uses TRBV19 with TRBJ2-1; tentative D call: TRBD2 (6 bases). With 4 bases removed from V and 3 bases from J, the gap between germline ends came to 7 bases. Germline CDR1 and CDR2: LNHDA and SQIVND (reference sequence). The CDR3 covers 13 residues. The CDR3 sequence: CASSNSGYNEQFF. The CDR3 DNA follows: TGTGCCAGTAGTAATAGCGGCTACAATGAGCAGTTCTTC.

In its sample, this clonotype was seen many times. The chain uses TRBV11-3 and TRBJ2-7; TRBD1 matches 7 bases. The CDR3 is made up of 14 amino acids. CDR1 and CDR2 (germline): SGHNT, YENEEA. J was trimmed by 6 bases and V by 5 bases; bases with no gene match: 10. In DNA form, the CDR3 reads TGTGCCAGCAGCCCACGACAGGGAAGCAGCGAGCAGTACTTC. This encodes CASSPRQGSSEQYF.

V gene TRBV28 combines with J gene TRBJ2-4; 10 nucleotides line up with TRBD2. Per the germline V gene, CDR1 is MDHEN and CDR2 is SYDVKM. V was pared by 4 bases and J by 7 bases, with 7 bases of the junction left unmatched. This CDR3 comprises 15 residues. The chain's CDR3 is CASSSSGGGENIQYF. The DNA of the CDR3 is TGTGCCAGCAGTTCTAGCGGGGGAGGTGAGAACATTCAGTACTTC.

This clonotype was recorded a few times. The chain links TRBV4-1 to TRBJ2-5, with 9 bases that match TRBD1. The CDR3 loop spans 19 amino acids. With 0 bases clipped from V and 4 bases from J, the junction kept 15 bases outside the gene matches. Germline V CDR1 and CDR2: MGHRA, YSYEKL. The CDR3 DNA follows: TGCGCCAGCAGCCAAGACCCCCAACTTTACAGGGGGCCCCCAGAGACCCAGTACTTC. This gives the protein CASSQDPQLYRGPPETQYF.

This clonotype was counted many times. V is TRBV5-1 and J is TRBJ2-2; D is unresolved. The CDR3 has 13 residues. V was pared by 1 base and J by 5 bases, with 6 bases between. CDR1 is SGHRS, CDR2 YFSETQ, per germline. CDR3 coding DNA: TGCGCCAGCAGCTTGTTCCGGACCGGGGAGCTGTTTTTT. It encodes CASSLFRTGELFF.

With respect to this clonotype: A much more abundant neighbour one base away suggests this may be a read error. The chain uses TRBV18 and TRBJ2-1; TRBD2 is a possible D gene (6 bases). V was trimmed by 3 bases and J by 9 bases, leaving 15 bases between them. CDR3 length: 14 residues. The V gene's germline CDR1 is KGHSH and CDR2 LQKENI. CDR3 bases: TGTGCCAGCTCACCCGTGGCTAGCGTGGGTGAGCAGTTCTTC. Its protein is CASSPVASVGEQFF.

In this sample, this clonotype turned up many times. V gene TRBV29-1 combines with J gene TRBJ1-1, with D unclear. There are 11 residues in the CDR3. V lost 6 bases, J lost 2 bases, and 7 bases lay in between. Per germline, CDR1 SQVTM and CDR2 ANQGSEA. CDR3 sequence (DNA): TGCAGCGTGGCAGCTAACACTGAAGCTTTCTTT. Its translation is CSVAANTEAFF.

This clonotype has at least ten counts. The CDR3: CASNPDRGITEAFF. CDR3 coding DNA: TGTGCCAGCAACCCCGATCGGGGAATTACTGAAGCTTTCTTT. V is TRBV7-2 and J is TRBJ1-1; D is uncertain. Germline V CDR1 and CDR2: SGHTA, FQGNSA. The CDR3 has 14 residues. The V end was cut by 7 bases, the J end by 5 bases, with 17 bases between.

The chain has TRBV6-1 and TRBJ2-2; D gene ambiguous. CDR1 is MNHNS and CDR2 is SASEGT in the germline V gene. This CDR3 has 15 residues. V was pared by 1 base and J by 6 bases, with 12 bases between. The DNA for the CDR3 is TGTGCCAGCAGTGAAGGGCCGGTCGTGCCCGGGGAGCTGTTTTTT. Encoded protein: CASSEGPVVPGELFF.

V and J are TRBV15 and TRBJ1-1; D is uncertain. CDR1 and CDR2 from the germline V gene are LNHNV and YYDKDF (reference sequence). This CDR3 region has 12 residues. V was cut by 6 bases and J by 6 bases, with 11 bases left in between. CDR3 protein: CATSFYLAEAFF. The CDR3 nucleotides read TGTGCCACCAGTTTCTACCTGGCTGAAGCTTTCTTT.

The genes are TRBV7-8 and TRBJ2-1, with D maybe TRBD2 (5 bases). Germline V CDR1 and CDR2: SGHVS, FQNEAQ. Trimming took 4 bases from V and 6 from J, leaving 7 bases between them. The CDR3 runs 12 residues. CDR3 nucleotide sequence: TGTGCCAGCAGCTACACTAGCAATGAGCAGTTCTTC. Encoded protein: CASSYTSNEQFF. Drawing the rest from reference TRBV7-8 and TRBJ2-1, the complete variable domain is GAGVSQSPRYKVAKRGQDVALRCDPISGHVSLFWYQQALGQGPEFLTYFQNEAQLDKSGLPSDRFFAERPEGSVSTLKIQRTQQEDSAVYLCASSYTSNEQFFGPGTRLTVL.

This clonotype was observed many times. The rearrangement uses TRBV7-9 and TRBJ2-1, with D uncertain. This CDR3 comprises 15 residues. The V and J ends lost 1 base and 5 bases respectively, with 12 bases between them. The germline gives CDR1 SEHNR, CDR2 FQNEAQ (reference sequence). The CDR3 DNA is TGTGCCAGCAGCTTAGGCCCTCCCCAAGACAATGAGCAGTTCTTC. This encodes CASSLGPPQDNEQFF. The whole variable domain, remainder taken from reference TRBV7-9 and TRBJ2-1, is DTGVSQNPRHKITKRGQNVTFRCDPISEHNRLYWYRQTLGQGPEFLTYFQNEAQLEKSRLLSDRFSAERPKGSFSTLEIQRTEQGDSAMYLCASSLGPPQDNEQFFGPGTRLTVL.

The J gene is TRBJ1-5, the V gene TRBV19; the D is unclear. Germline lookup yields CDR1 LNHDA and CDR2 SQIVND (reference sequence). V was pared by 7 bases and J by 1 base, with 8 bases between. CDR3 length equals 13 residues. CDR3 region: CASKFASNQPQHF. CDR3 DNA: TGTGCCAGTAAGTTCGCGAGCAATCAGCCCCAGCATTTT.

With respect to this clonotype: A much larger clone differs from this one at a single base, so this may be a read error. The chain couples TRBV5-4 to TRBJ2-3, with TRBD1 matching over 9 bases. The CDR3 contains 15 residues. Per the germline V gene, CDR1 is SGHNT and CDR2 is YYREEE (reference sequence). The CDR3 region is CVSSSGQGGTDTQYF. The CDR3 DNA is TGTGTCAGCAGCTCGGGACAGGGCGGCACAGATACGCAGTATTTT.

The sample holds many counts of this clonotype. The chain has TRBV4-2 and TRBJ2-3, with D unclear. The CDR3 covers 16 residues. The germline V gene encodes CDR1 LGHNA and CDR2 YNFKEQ. The V and J ends lost 0 bases and 0 bases respectively, with 10 bases between them. The CDR3 is CASSQDGTLSTDTQYF. As DNA, the CDR3 is TGTGCCAGCAGCCAAGATGGAACGTTAAGCACAGATACGCAGTATTTT.

Ten or more counts support this clonotype. The chain employs TRBV7-6 and TRBJ1-2; D remains unclear. The CDR3 consists of 14 residues. Germline loops: CDR1 SGHVS, CDR2 FNYEAQ. Trimming removed 3 bases at V and 0 bases at J, with 8 bases between. The CDR3 nucleotides read TGTGCCAGCAGCTTGACGGATTCTAACTATGGCTACACCTTC. Its protein product is CASSLTDSNYGYTF.

Concerning this clonotype itself: This may be a read error, as it is one base from a much larger clone. The V gene is TRBV20-1, the J gene TRBJ2-3; 9 bases match TRBD2. Germline V gene data show CDR1 as DFQATT and CDR2 as SNEGSKA (reference sequence). The CDR3 contains 13 residues. The CDR3: CSARTSGTDTRYF. The CDR3 region has the DNA TGCAGTGCTAGGACTAGCGGCACAGATACGCGGTATTTT.

The rearrangement joins TRBV29-1 to TRBJ2-1; TRBD2 agrees at 10 bases. This CDR3 is built from 14 residues. Germline V lookup: CDR1 SQVTM, CDR2 ANQGSEA. V lost 4 bases and J lost 8; bases outside the gene matches: 8. The chain's CDR3 is CSVGLRLAGHEQFF. In DNA, the CDR3 is TGCAGCGTTGGTTTAAGACTAGCGGGCCATGAGCAGTTCTTC.

This clonotype was detected many times. The chain is built from TRBV24-1 and TRBJ2-2; D gene uncertain. V lost 5 bases to trimming and J lost 1 base, with 13 bases between them. From germline, CDR1 is KGHDR and CDR2 SFDVKD. The CDR3 is made up of 16 amino acids. CDR3 loop: CATSGAPSGNTGELFF. The CDR3, as DNA: TGTGCCACCAGTGGGGCCCCCTCGGGGAACACCGGGGAGCTGTTTTTT.